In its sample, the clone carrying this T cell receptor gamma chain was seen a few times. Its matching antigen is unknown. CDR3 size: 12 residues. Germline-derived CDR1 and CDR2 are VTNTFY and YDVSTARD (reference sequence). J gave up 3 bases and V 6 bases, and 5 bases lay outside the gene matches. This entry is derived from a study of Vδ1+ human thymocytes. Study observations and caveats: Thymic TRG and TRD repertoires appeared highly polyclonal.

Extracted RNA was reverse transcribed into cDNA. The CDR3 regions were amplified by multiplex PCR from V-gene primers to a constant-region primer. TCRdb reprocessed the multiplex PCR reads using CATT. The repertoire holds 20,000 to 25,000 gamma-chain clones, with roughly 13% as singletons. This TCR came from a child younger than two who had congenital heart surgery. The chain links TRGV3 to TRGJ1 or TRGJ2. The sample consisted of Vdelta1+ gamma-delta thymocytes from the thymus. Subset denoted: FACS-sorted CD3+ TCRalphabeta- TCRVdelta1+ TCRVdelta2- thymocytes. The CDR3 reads CATWPIYYKKLF. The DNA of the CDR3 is TGTGCCACCTGGCCCATTTATTATAAGAAACTCTTT.